Listed below are T cell receptor beta chains from one sample, sequenced in a study of blood T cells in healthy people across ages. Each CDR3 protein is one row after TCRdb ran MiXCR on the 5' RACE reads. This table has some 690,000 distinct CDR3 sequences, approximately 21% appearing once. The sequencing sample was made of blood. The receptor source for this set is a man in his 70s in good health. Both conserved end residues are part of each CDR3. A D gene is named only where the DNA matches it firmly. Where a row states a size, it is once, few, many or the class of an expanded clone; other rows omit it.

>-|TRBV5-5|-|TRBJ2-3
CASARSGDKTDTQYF
TGTGCCAGCGCCAGGTCAGGGGATAAGACAGATACGCAGTATTTT
>-|TRBV9|-|TRBJ2-6
CASSVATSGANVLTF
TGTGCCAGCAGCGTAGCTACGTCTGGGGCCAACGTCCTGACTTTC
>-|TRBV28|few|TRBJ2-7
CASHQGREIYEQYF
TGTGCCAGCCACCAAGGACGGGAAATCTACGAGCAGTACTTC
>-|TRBV29-1|-|TRBJ2-4
CSVPSNLAKNIQYF
TGCAGCGTCCCTAGCAACCTAGCCAAAAACATTCAGTACTTC
>-|TRBV28|-|TRBJ2-3
CASGFLSLSDTQYF
TGTGCCAGCGGCTTCCTTAGTTTATCAGATACGCAGTATTTT
>-|TRBV12-5|many|TRBJ1-3
CASGLGQVGNTIYF
TGTGCTAGTGGTTTGGGCCAGGTTGGAAACACCATATATTTT
>-|TRBV7-9|-|TRBJ2-3
CASSRPTGRSTDTQYF
TGTGCCAGCAGCAGACCGACAGGGAGGAGCACAGATACGCAGTATTTT
>TRBD2|TRBV12-3/TRBV12-4|-|TRBJ2-3
CASNGGRARTDTQYF
TGTGCCAGCAACGGGGGGAGAGCGCGCACAGATACGCAGTATTTT
>TRBD2|TRBV11-2|-|TRBJ2-3
CASSLAGGKTSTDTQYF
TGTGCCAGCAGCTTAGCGGGGGGGAAAACTAGCACAGATACGCAGTATTTT
>-|TRBV7-3|-|TRBJ1-1
CASSLHSGENTEAFF
TGTGCCAGCAGCTTACATTCAGGGGAGAACACTGAAGCTTTCTTT
>-|TRBV28|-|TRBJ1-4
CASSFGAGTTTNEKLFF
TGTGCCAGCAGTTTCGGGGCAGGGACCACAACTAATGAAAAACTGTTTTTT
>-|TRBV7-9|few|TRBJ2-2
CASRPGASTGELFF
TGTGCCTCGAGGCCGGGGGCGAGCACCGGGGAGCTGTTTTTT
>-|TRBV3-1|few|TRBJ1-2
CASSRDAGGRPYGYGYTF
TGTGCCAGCAGCCGAGATGCAGGCGGACGGCCCTATGGCTATGGCTACACCTTC
>TRBD1|TRBV5-1|-|TRBJ2-2
CASSSKTGQGAFDTGELFF
TGCGCCAGCAGCTCGAAAACGGGACAGGGGGCGTTCGACACCGGGGAGCTGTTTTTT
>TRBD2|TRBV14|-|TRBJ2-1
CASSPIGGSGQYNEQFF
TGTGCCAGCAGCCCCATTGGCGGGAGCGGGCAATACAATGAGCAGTTCTTC
>TRBD1|TRBV7-2|few|TRBJ1-5
CASSPRQGGPGTQHF
TGTGCCAGCAGCCCCAGACAGGGAGGGCCAGGGACCCAGCATTTT
>-|TRBV7-8|-|TRBJ2-5
CASSLGLPKETQYF
TGTGCCAGCAGCTTAGGACTGCCCAAAGAGACCCAGTACTTC
>-|TRBV12-3/TRBV12-4|-|TRBJ2-5
CASSFSRSGRYQETQYF
TGTGCCAGCAGTTTTAGTCGGTCGGGACGTTATCAAGAGACCCAGTACTTC
>-|TRBV13|many|TRBJ2-5
CASSSSKGAETQYF
TGTGCCAGCAGCTCCTCCAAGGGCGCAGAGACCCAGTACTTC
>-|TRBV12-3/TRBV12-4|few|TRBJ2-4
CASSLSSPRGNIQYF
TGTGCCAGCAGTTTGTCCAGTCCGAGGGGGAACATTCAGTACTTC
>TRBD1|TRBV20-1|few|TRBJ1-2
CSARERTGTYGYTF
TGCAGTGCTAGAGAGAGGACAGGGACCTATGGCTACACCTTC
>-|TRBV7-2|few|TRBJ2-5
CASSSPQKGQTQYF
TGTGCCAGCAGCTCCCCTCAGAAAGGGCAGACCCAGTACTTC
>-|TRBV6-2/TRBV6-3|few|TRBJ2-7
CASSFNPDPLSYEQYF
TGTGCCAGCAGTTTCAACCCGGATCCTCTCTCCTACGAGCAGTACTTC
>TRBD1|TRBV5-5|-|TRBJ2-3
CASSVGQGGYTDTQYF
TGTGCCAGCAGCGTCGGACAGGGGGGTTACACAGATACGCAGTATTTT
>-|TRBV20-1|many|TRBJ1-3
CSAGVGNTIYF
TGCAGTGCAGGGGTTGGAAACACCATATATTTT
>-|TRBV12-3/TRBV12-4|once|TRBJ2-4
CASSLLPQSSPKNIQYF
TGTGCCAGCAGTTTACTGCCGCAAAGTTCACCCAAAAACATTCAGTACTTC
>TRBD2|TRBV9|many|TRBJ2-1
CASSVSPAGGMSEQFF
TGTGCCAGCAGCGTTTCCCCAGCGGGGGGGATGAGTGAGCAGTTCTTC
>-|TRBV7-3|few|TRBJ2-2
CASGTPNTGELFF
TGTGCCAGCGGGACGCCGAACACCGGGGAGCTGTTTTTT
>-|TRBV28|few|TRBJ1-5
CASSFSYSNQPQHF
TGTGCCAGCAGTTTTAGCTATAGCAATCAGCCCCAGCATTTT
>-|TRBV12-3/TRBV12-4|-|TRBJ1-2
CASTRTLANYGYTF
TGTGCCAGCACCAGGACTCTAGCTAACTATGGCTACACCTTC
>-|TRBV12-5|few|TRBJ2-5
CASGLVRGTLAGTQYF
TGTGCTAGTGGTTTGGTAAGGGGAACCCTTGCGGGGACCCAGTACTTC
>-|TRBV15|-|TRBJ2-7
CATSSSYEQYF
TGTGCCACCAGCAGCTCCTACGAGCAGTACTTC
>-|TRBV12-3/TRBV12-4|-|TRBJ1-2
CASSFRRLFYYGYTF
TGTGCCAGCAGTTTCCGGAGGTTATTCTACTATGGCTACACCTTC
>-|TRBV15|-|TRBJ1-1
CATSRVGRAEAFF
TGTGCCACCAGCAGGGTGGGCAGGGCTGAAGCTTTCTTT
>-|TRBV7-7|few|TRBJ2-2
CASSLRLGGGGELFF
TGTGCCAGCAGCTTACGCCTCGGAGGAGGCGGGGAGCTGTTTTTT
>-|TRBV13|-|TRBJ1-1
CASSLMAANTEAFF
TGTGCCAGCAGCCTAATGGCAGCGAACACTGAAGCTTTCTTT
>-|TRBV10-1|-|TRBJ2-1
CASSDSNEQFF
TGCGCCAGCAGTGACTCCAATGAGCAGTTCTTC
>TRBD1|TRBV12-3/TRBV12-4|many|TRBJ1-2
CASSFGQGGYGYTF
TGTGCCAGCAGTTTTGGACAGGGGGGCTATGGCTACACCTTC
>-|TRBV12-3/TRBV12-4|few|TRBJ1-2
CASSPSVAANYGYTF
TGTGCCAGCAGCCCGAGCGTAGCAGCTAACTATGGCTACACCTTC
>TRBD2|TRBV7-2|-|TRBJ2-5
CASSYSGLAEETQYF
TGTGCCAGCAGCTACTCCGGACTAGCAGAAGAGACCCAGTACTTC
>-|TRBV9|few|TRBJ2-5
CASSVSPQETQYF
TGTGCCAGCAGCGTAAGTCCCCAAGAGACCCAGTACTTC
>-|TRBV29-1|-|TRBJ2-4
CSVGSDSQAKNIQYF
TGCAGCGTCGGGTCTGACAGCCAAGCCAAAAACATTCAGTACTTC
>TRBD1|TRBV28|-|TRBJ2-3
CASGKQGPRSTDTQYF
TGTGCCAGCGGAAAACAGGGGCCGCGTAGCACAGATACGCAGTATTTT
>-|TRBV7-6|-|TRBJ2-3
CASSLYSSFRDTQYF
TGTGCCAGCAGCCTGTATAGTTCTTTCCGGGATACGCAGTATTTT
>-|TRBV6-1|-|TRBJ1-1
CASSALRGGRNTEAFF
TGTGCCAGCAGTGCCCTCCGGGGAGGGCGGAACACTGAAGCTTTCTTT
>TRBD1|TRBV2|-|TRBJ2-3
CASNRDSSFTDTQYF
TGTGCCAGCAACCGGGACAGCTCTTTCACAGATACGCAGTATTTT
>-|TRBV11-3|few|TRBJ2-5
CASSSSRETQYF
TGTGCCAGCAGCTCCTCACGGGAGACCCAGTACTTC
>-|TRBV5-1|few|TRBJ1-4
CASSLGTAYEKLFF
TGCGCCAGCAGCTTGGGGACAGCTTATGAAAAACTGTTTTTT
>TRBD1|TRBV29-1|few|TRBJ1-1
CSVGDRPITEAFF
TGCAGCGTTGGGGACAGGCCGATTACTGAAGCTTTCTTT
>TRBD2|TRBV29-1|few|TRBJ2-3
CSAGILAAITDTQYF
TGCAGCGCTGGAATACTAGCGGCAATCACAGATACGCAGTATTTT
>TRBD2|TRBV3-1|-|TRBJ2-5
CASSQDWTSGGVRETQYF
TGTGCCAGCAGCCAAGATTGGACTAGCGGGGGGGTCCGGGAGACCCAGTACTTC
>TRBD1|TRBV6-5|few|TRBJ1-5
CASSYSGQRNQPQHF
TGTGCCAGCAGTTACTCGGGACAGCGCAATCAGCCCCAGCATTTT
>-|TRBV20-1|-|TRBJ1-4
CSARDPGVNEKLFF
TGCAGTGCTAGAGATCCCGGGGTTAATGAAAAACTGTTTTTT
>-|TRBV20-1|-|TRBJ1-2
CSATGTTYGYTF
TGCAGTGCTACCGGGACAACCTATGGCTACACCTTC
>-|TRBV6-5|-|TRBJ2-2
CASSYTDRPNTGELFF
TGTGCCAGCAGTTACACCGACAGACCGAACACCGGGGAGCTGTTTTTT
>-|TRBV3-1|few|TRBJ2-3
CASSQGPQGQSGLRF
TGTGCCAGCAGCCAAGGCCCCCAAGGACAATCCGGGTTGAGGTTT